Following are 12 T cell receptor beta chains from one sample sequenced in a study of CD8+ T cells in alopecia areata. RNA, once extracted, was reverse transcribed into cDNA for use as the sequencing template. Only in-frame clones appear in the TCRdb table, and some are missing; sequencing was by immunoSEQ multiplex PCR. The sample has 140,000 to 150,000 clones; around 50% are singletons. Material for sequencing was CD4+ T cells sorted from blood. The receptors were sampled from a human donor with alopecia areata.

This clone appeared a few times. The chain joins TRBV19 to TRBJ2-3, with 11 bases that match TRBD2. With V trimmed by 5 bases and J by 4 bases, 5 bases remained unmatched. Germline CDR1 is LNHDA and CDR2 is SQIVND (reference sequence). The CDR3 covers 15 residues. The CDR3 nucleotides are TGTGCCAGTAGTGTGACTAGCGGGATCGCAGATACGCAGTATTTT. Its protein is CASSVTSGIADTQYF.

This clone has only a few counts. The rearrangement links TRBV7-3 to TRBJ2-1; no clear D gene. The V and J ends lost 2 bases and 0 bases respectively, with 8 bases between them. Germline V lookup: CDR1 SGHTA, CDR2 FQGTGA. The CDR3 has 15 residues. CDR3 in DNA: TGTGCCAGCAGCTTATCACCGACCTCCTACAATGAGCAGTTCTTC. Residues: CASSLSPTSYNEQFF.

This rearrangement joins TRBV29-1 to TRBJ2-7; no definite D call. The V end lost 5 bases, the J end lost 1 base, and 21 bases lay between the germline ends. Germline CDR1 SQVTM, CDR2 ANQGSEA. This CDR3 is built from 16 residues. The CDR3 reads CSVSSLIWGWSYEQYF. As DNA, the CDR3 is TGCAGCGTTTCATCCCTTATTTGGGGATGGTCCTACGAGCAGTACTTC.

This chain connects TRBV5-1 to TRBJ2-1; D is possibly TRBD1 (6 bases). The V end lost 1 base, the J end lost 5 bases, and 13 bases lay between the germline ends. In germline, CDR1 is SGHRS, CDR2 YFSETQ. The CDR3 is 15 residues long. The chain's CDR3 is CASSLIQGGHNEQFF. In nucleotides, the CDR3 is TGCGCCAGCAGCTTGATACAGGGTGGGCACAATGAGCAGTTCTTC. The full variable domain, rest sourced from reference TRBV5-1 and TRBJ2-1, is KAGVTQTPRYLIKTRGQQVTLSCSPISGHRSVSWYQQTPGQGLQFLFEYFSETQRNKGNFPGRFSGRQFSNSRSEMNVSTLELGDSALYLCASSLIQGGHNEQFFGPGTRLTVL.

The sample holds a few counts of this clone. This rearrangement joins TRBV29-1 to TRBJ2-5; D ambiguous. Trimming removed 5 bases from V and 0 bases from J, with 7 bases in between. This CDR3 spans 12 amino acids. Germline CDR1 reads SQVTM; CDR2 reads ANQGSEA. Written as DNA, the CDR3 is TGCAGCGTTTGCCGGTACCAAGAGACCCAGTACTTC. Translating it yields CSVCRYQETQYF. Drawing the rest from reference TRBV29-1 and TRBJ2-5, the complete variable domain is SAVISQKPSRDICQRGTSLTIQCQVDSQVTMMFWYRQQPGQSLTLIATANQGSEATYESGFVIDKFPISRPNLTFSTLTVSNMSPEDSSIYLCSVCRYQETQYFGPGTRLLVL.

This clone was seen at least ten times. The rearrangement joins TRBV7-6 to TRBJ1-1, with TRBD1 as a possible D gene (6 bases). V was cut by 6 bases and J by 4 bases, with 9 bases left in between. CDR3 size: 12 residues. CDR1 is SGHVS, CDR2 FNYEAQ, per germline. The CDR3 loop reads CASRDSRTEAFF. The CDR3 nucleotides are TGTGCCAGCAGGGACAGCCGCACTGAAGCTTTCTTT.

The chain links TRBV29-1 to TRBJ2-7, with TRBD2 identical over 9 bases. The V gene's germline CDR1 is SQVTM and CDR2 ANQGSEA. This CDR3 has 17 amino acids. Trimming took 5 bases from V and 0 from J; bases not matched to a gene: 14. CDR3 residues: CSVSRLLNSGSSYEQYF. CDR3 DNA: TGCAGCGTTTCTCGTTTGTTGAATAGCGGGAGCTCCTACGAGCAGTACTTC.

The genes are TRBV7-3 and TRBJ2-7; 8 bases agree with TRBD1. Per the germline V gene, CDR1 is SGHTA and CDR2 is FQGTGA. This CDR3 contains 14 residues. V trimming: 1 base; J trimming: 4 bases; junction bases outside the gene matches: 3. The CDR3 nucleotides read TGTGCCAGCAGCTTAATGACAGGGGCTTACGAGCAGTACTTC. Its translation: CASSLMTGAYEQYF.

The rearrangement links TRBV29-1 to TRBJ2-1, with 9 positions matching TRBD2. J lost 7 bases, V lost 7 bases, and 8 bases had no gene match. Germline V lookup: CDR1 SQVTM, CDR2 ANQGSEA. CDR3 length: 13 amino acids. Here the CDR3 reads CSGGTSTINEQFF. The CDR3 nucleotides read TGCAGCGGCGGGACTAGCACTATTAATGAGCAGTTCTTC.

This clone has only a few counts. V gene TRBV19 combines with J gene TRBJ2-3; D gene unclear. Germline V gives CDR1 LNHDA, CDR2 SQIVND (reference sequence). The CDR3 spans 12 residues. V gave up 11 bases and J gave up 6 bases, with 15 bases separating them. The CDR3 loop is CASSGLRDTQYF. DNA of the CDR3: TGTGCCTCTTCCGGGCTGCGGGATACGCAGTATTTT.

This sequence joins TRBV30 and TRBJ1-2; 8 bases match TRBD1. The CDR3 contains 15 residues. The V and J ends lost 6 bases and 5 bases, in that order; junction bases with no gene match: 14. The germline gives CDR1 GTSNPN, CDR2 SVGIG (reference sequence). CDR3 DNA: TGTGCCTGCGACAGGGCAGGGGGCGTTCATTATGGCTACACCTTC. This sequence encodes CACDRAGGVHYGYTF.

The chain uses TRBV2 and TRBJ1-5; the D is unclear. V was pared by 6 bases and J by 0 bases, with 9 bases between. This CDR3 is built from 14 residues. The germline V gene encodes CDR1 SNHLY and CDR2 FYNNEI. In nucleotides, the CDR3 is TGTGCCAGCAGGGCATACGATAGCAATCAGCCCCAGCATTTT. It specifies CASRAYDSNQPQHF.